Listed below are T cell receptor beta chains from one sample, sequenced in a study of response to subunit inactivated influenza vaccine. A single record per CDR3 protein comes from TCRdb applying MiXCR to the RT-PCR reads. The sample has around 480,000 distinct CDR3 sequences; approximately 16% are singletons. The sample was CD4+ T cells sorted from PBMCs, taken around 25 months after vaccination. The receptors derive from a man between 50 and 75 years old who received an inactivated influenza vaccine. Both conserved end residues are part of each CDR3. The order of the fields is CDR3 protein, CDR3 DNA, clone size, V gene, D gene, J gene. D genes are given only for firm matches. Some rows have no size entry. The others give once, few or many, or a class for an expanded clone.

CDR3aa: CASSQGHGTSFF; CDR3nt: TGTGCCAGCAGCCAAGGGCACGGGACTAGCTTCTTC; abundance: few; v_gene: TRBV3-1; d_gene: TRBD2; j_gene: TRBJ2-1
CDR3aa: CASSSPGDRGHTGELFF; CDR3nt: TGTGCCAGCAGCTCCCCCGGTGATAGGGGACACACCGGGGAGCTGTTTTTT; abundance: many; v_gene: TRBV11-2; d_gene: -; j_gene: TRBJ2-2
CDR3aa: CSARDGRVAGELFF; CDR3nt: TGCAGTGCTAGAGACGGCAGGGTAGCCGGGGAGCTGTTTTTT; abundance: few; v_gene: TRBV20-1; d_gene: -; j_gene: TRBJ2-2
CDR3aa: CASERDRLPGGELFF; CDR3nt: TGTGCCAGCGAAAGGGACAGGCTACCTGGGGGGGAGCTGTTTTTT; abundance: -; v_gene: TRBV6-1; d_gene: TRBD1; j_gene: TRBJ2-2
CDR3aa: CSVRGLAGGVREQYF; CDR3nt: TGCAGCGTTAGAGGCCTAGCGGGAGGAGTACGGGAGCAGTACTTC; abundance: -; v_gene: TRBV29-1; d_gene: TRBD2; j_gene: TRBJ2-7
CDR3aa: CSAYPGDGYTF; CDR3nt: TGCAGTGCGTACCCAGGGGATGGCTACACCTTC; abundance: few; v_gene: TRBV20-1; d_gene: -; j_gene: TRBJ1-2
CDR3aa: CASSFRKNGEKLFF; CDR3nt: TGTGCCAGCTCTTTTCGCAAGAATGGGGAAAAACTGTTTTTT; abundance: -; v_gene: TRBV28; d_gene: -; j_gene: TRBJ1-4
CDR3aa: CSAPGGIHTDTQYF; CDR3nt: TGCAGTGCGCCGGGTGGGATCCACACAGATACGCAGTATTTT; abundance: -; v_gene: TRBV20-1; d_gene: -; j_gene: TRBJ2-3
CDR3aa: CASGTSGKIGELFF; CDR3nt: TGTGCCAGCGGGACTAGCGGGAAGATCGGGGAGCTGTTTTTT; abundance: few; v_gene: TRBV6-1; d_gene: TRBD2; j_gene: TRBJ2-2
CDR3aa: CASSSQGAGEKLFF; CDR3nt: TGTGCCAGCAGCTCACAGGGGGCGGGAGAAAAACTGTTTTTT; abundance: -; v_gene: TRBV7-2; d_gene: TRBD1; j_gene: TRBJ1-4
CDR3aa: CASSLTTMGTEAFF; CDR3nt: TGTGCCAGCAGCTTGACGACCATGGGCACTGAAGCTTTCTTT; abundance: few; v_gene: TRBV5-6; d_gene: -; j_gene: TRBJ1-1
CDR3aa: CASSLWGTSDNEQFF; CDR3nt: TGTGCCAGCAGCTTATGGGGGACTAGCGACAATGAGCAGTTCTTC; abundance: few; v_gene: TRBV7-6; d_gene: TRBD2; j_gene: TRBJ2-1
CDR3aa: CASSQDLTSVFYEQYF; CDR3nt: TGTGCCAGCAGCCAAGATTTGACTAGCGTATTCTACGAGCAGTACTTC; abundance: -; v_gene: TRBV4-2; d_gene: TRBD2; j_gene: TRBJ2-7
CDR3aa: CASRATRTSGGSGANVLTF; CDR3nt: TGTGCCAGCAGGGCGACCAGGACTAGCGGGGGGTCTGGGGCCAACGTCCTGACTTTC; abundance: -; v_gene: TRBV7-9; d_gene: TRBD2; j_gene: TRBJ2-6
CDR3aa: CAIRQGTSYEQYF; CDR3nt: TGTGCCATTCGACAGGGGACCTCCTACGAGCAGTACTTC; abundance: few; v_gene: TRBV10-3; d_gene: TRBD1; j_gene: TRBJ2-7
CDR3aa: CAWGRDRSSGNTIYF; CDR3nt: TGTGCCTGGGGACGAGACAGGAGCTCTGGAAACACCATATATTTT; abundance: -; v_gene: TRBV30; d_gene: -; j_gene: TRBJ1-3
CDR3aa: CATSAYSGSLTGEQFF; CDR3nt: TGTGCCACCAGTGCCTATAGCGGGAGTCTAACGGGTGAGCAGTTCTTC; abundance: -; v_gene: TRBV24-1; d_gene: TRBD2; j_gene: TRBJ2-1
CDR3aa: CASSLQGAPINEQFF; CDR3nt: TGCGCCAGCAGCTTGCAGGGGGCCCCGATCAATGAGCAGTTCTTC; abundance: few; v_gene: TRBV5-1; d_gene: TRBD1; j_gene: TRBJ2-1
CDR3aa: CASRPGGLGNTQYF; CDR3nt: TGTGCCAGCAGGCCGGGAGGCCTAGGGAATACGCAGTATTTT; abundance: -; v_gene: TRBV6-2/TRBV6-3; d_gene: TRBD2; j_gene: TRBJ2-3
CDR3aa: CASSRTPGTDSEKLFF; CDR3nt: TGCGCCAGCAGCCGAACACCCGGGACCGACTCTGAAAAACTGTTTTTT; abundance: -; v_gene: TRBV4-3; d_gene: -; j_gene: TRBJ1-4
CDR3aa: CASSSGQRPYEQYF; CDR3nt: TGTGCCAGCAGTTCGGGACAGAGACCTTACGAGCAGTACTTC; abundance: -; v_gene: TRBV6-5; d_gene: TRBD1; j_gene: TRBJ2-7
CDR3aa: CASSRTGGRGNEQFF; CDR3nt: TGTGCCAGCAGTAGGACAGGGGGTCGAGGCAATGAGCAGTTCTTC; abundance: -; v_gene: TRBV7-3; d_gene: TRBD1; j_gene: TRBJ2-1
CDR3aa: CASSASGGNYEQYF; CDR3nt: TGTGCCAGCAGCGCGTCAGGGGGGAACTACGAGCAGTACTTC; abundance: many; v_gene: TRBV11-2; d_gene: -; j_gene: TRBJ2-7
CDR3aa: CASPLALPPNYGYTF; CDR3nt: TGTGCCAGCCCCCTGGCACTGCCTCCAAACTATGGCTACACCTTC; abundance: -; v_gene: TRBV7-9; d_gene: -; j_gene: TRBJ1-2
CDR3aa: CASSVRDWNYEQYF; CDR3nt: TGTGCCAGCAGTGTCCGGGACTGGAACTACGAGCAGTACTTC; abundance: many; v_gene: TRBV12-3/TRBV12-4; d_gene: -; j_gene: TRBJ2-7
CDR3aa: CASSLGTSGYQETQYF; CDR3nt: TGCGCCAGCAGCTTGGGGACTAGCGGATACCAAGAGACCCAGTACTTC; abundance: many; v_gene: TRBV5-1; d_gene: TRBD2; j_gene: TRBJ2-5
CDR3aa: CASIAGTRFSTDTQYF; CDR3nt: TGTGCCAGCATTGCCGGGACTCGCTTTAGCACAGATACGCAGTATTTT; abundance: -; v_gene: TRBV12-3/TRBV12-4; d_gene: -; j_gene: TRBJ2-3
CDR3aa: CSAPGISYNSPLHF; CDR3nt: TGCAGTGCTCCCGGGATCTCCTATAATTCACCCCTCCACTTT; abundance: few; v_gene: TRBV20-1; d_gene: -; j_gene: TRBJ1-6
CDR3aa: CASSRNSGTISTGELFF; CDR3nt: TGTGCCAGCAGCCGAAACTCCGGGACTATTAGTACCGGGGAGCTGTTTTTT; abundance: -; v_gene: TRBV7-2; d_gene: TRBD2; j_gene: TRBJ2-2
CDR3aa: CASSYEQTTSHEQYF; CDR3nt: TGTGCCAGCAGTTACGAGCAGACCACGTCCCACGAGCAGTACTTC; abundance: -; v_gene: TRBV6-5; d_gene: -; j_gene: TRBJ2-7
CDR3aa: CASSEGDRTYAYEQYF; CDR3nt: TGTGCCAGCAGTGAAGGGGACAGGACCTATGCCTACGAGCAGTACTTC; abundance: once; v_gene: TRBV6-1; d_gene: TRBD1; j_gene: TRBJ2-7
CDR3aa: CASSSQGIYNEQFF; CDR3nt: TGCGCCAGCAGCTCCCAGGGGATCTACAATGAGCAGTTCTTC; abundance: many; v_gene: TRBV5-1; d_gene: -; j_gene: TRBJ2-1
CDR3aa: CASGGLAGDGGSYNEQFF; CDR3nt: TGTGCTAGTGGAGGACTAGCGGGAGATGGGGGTTCCTACAATGAGCAGTTCTTC; abundance: few; v_gene: TRBV12-5; d_gene: TRBD2; j_gene: TRBJ2-1
CDR3aa: CASSFDRGMNEQFF; CDR3nt: TGTGCCAGCAGCTTTGACAGGGGGATGAATGAGCAGTTCTTC; abundance: many; v_gene: TRBV11-2; d_gene: TRBD1; j_gene: TRBJ2-1
CDR3aa: CSARIGTEDSPLHF; CDR3nt: TGCAGTGCTAGAATTGGGACAGAAGATTCACCCCTCCACTTT; abundance: few; v_gene: TRBV20-1; d_gene: TRBD1; j_gene: TRBJ1-6
CDR3aa: CASSITGEETQYF; CDR3nt: TGTGCCAGCAGCATTACAGGGGAAGAGACCCAGTACTTC; abundance: few; v_gene: TRBV7-2; d_gene: TRBD1; j_gene: TRBJ2-5
CDR3aa: CASSPTPAGGYNEQFF; CDR3nt: TGCGCCAGCAGCCCGACGCCAGCGGGGGGGTACAATGAGCAGTTCTTC; abundance: few; v_gene: TRBV5-1; d_gene: TRBD2; j_gene: TRBJ2-1
CDR3aa: CASSRGAGQGHNEQFF; CDR3nt: TGTGCCAGCAGCCGGGGGGCGGGACAGGGGCACAATGAGCAGTTCTTC; abundance: few; v_gene: TRBV7-6; d_gene: TRBD1; j_gene: TRBJ2-1
CDR3aa: CASGMLGNTEAFF; CDR3nt: TGTGCCAGCGGGATGTTAGGGAACACTGAAGCTTTCTTT; abundance: few; v_gene: TRBV2; d_gene: -; j_gene: TRBJ1-1
CDR3aa: CASSRQISPLHF; CDR3nt: TGTGCCAGCAGTCGACAGATTTCACCCCTCCACTTT; abundance: -; v_gene: TRBV28; d_gene: -; j_gene: TRBJ1-6
CDR3aa: CASSLGTGLNEQYF; CDR3nt: TGTGCCAGCTCACTCGGGACAGGGCTTAACGAGCAGTACTTC; abundance: few; v_gene: TRBV18; d_gene: TRBD1; j_gene: TRBJ2-7
CDR3aa: CSASEGAANYGYTF; CDR3nt: TGCAGTGCCAGCGAGGGAGCAGCTAACTATGGCTACACCTTC; abundance: -; v_gene: TRBV20-1; d_gene: -; j_gene: TRBJ1-2
CDR3aa: CASSQDPRATGGVDRYGYTF; CDR3nt: TGTGCCAGCAGCCAAGATCCGAGGGCGACGGGGGGCGTCGACCGCTATGGCTACACCTTC; abundance: few; v_gene: TRBV4-2; d_gene: -; j_gene: TRBJ1-2
CDR3aa: CASSPNRVPHEQYF; CDR3nt: TGTGCCAGCAGCCCAAACAGGGTTCCCCACGAGCAGTACTTC; abundance: few; v_gene: TRBV7-2; d_gene: -; j_gene: TRBJ2-7
CDR3aa: CASSQQGSTNEKLFF; CDR3nt: TGCGCCAGCAGCCAACAGGGTTCAACTAATGAAAAACTGTTTTTT; abundance: many; v_gene: TRBV4-1; d_gene: -; j_gene: TRBJ1-4
CDR3aa: CASSQVLNRHEQFF; CDR3nt: TGTGCCAGCAGCCAAGTCCTAAATCGGCATGAGCAGTTCTTC; abundance: -; v_gene: TRBV3-1; d_gene: -; j_gene: TRBJ2-1
CDR3aa: CASSLRQAATGELFF; CDR3nt: TGTGCCAGCAGCCTGCGACAGGCTGCCACCGGGGAGCTGTTTTTT; abundance: many; v_gene: TRBV7-8; d_gene: -; j_gene: TRBJ2-2
CDR3aa: CSATLGSSDYEQYF; CDR3nt: TGCAGTGCTACCCTGGGGTCTAGCGACTACGAGCAGTACTTC; abundance: -; v_gene: TRBV20-1; d_gene: -; j_gene: TRBJ2-7
CDR3aa: CASSPGTLTLYNEQFF; CDR3nt: TGTGCCAGCAGCCCTGGGACTCTGACCCTGTACAATGAGCAGTTCTTC; abundance: many; v_gene: TRBV11-2; d_gene: -; j_gene: TRBJ2-1
CDR3aa: CASSQATTTYEQYF; CDR3nt: TGTGCCAGCAGCCAAGCTACAACCACATACGAGCAGTACTTC; abundance: -; v_gene: TRBV4-2; d_gene: -; j_gene: TRBJ2-7
CDR3aa: CASSQVYRQGDEQFF; CDR3nt: TGTGCCAGCAGCCAAGTGTACCGTCAGGGCGATGAGCAGTTCTTC; abundance: once; v_gene: TRBV3-1; d_gene: -; j_gene: TRBJ2-1
CDR3aa: CASSLHRVNTGELFF; CDR3nt: TGTGCCAGCAGCCTCCACAGGGTGAACACCGGGGAGCTGTTTTTT; abundance: few; v_gene: TRBV9; d_gene: -; j_gene: TRBJ2-2
CDR3aa: CATSDLGQSTDTQYF; CDR3nt: TGTGCCACCAGTGATTTGGGACAGAGCACAGATACGCAGTATTTT; abundance: few; v_gene: TRBV24-1; d_gene: -; j_gene: TRBJ2-3
CDR3aa: CAIKDRDQPQHF; CDR3nt: TGTGCCATCAAAGACAGGGATCAGCCCCAGCATTTT; abundance: few; v_gene: TRBV10-3; d_gene: TRBD1; j_gene: TRBJ1-5
CDR3aa: CASSNINGAGIYQETQYF; CDR3nt: TGTGCCAGCAGCAATATAAACGGGGCCGGTATTTACCAAGAGACCCAGTACTTC; abundance: -; v_gene: TRBV21-1; d_gene: -; j_gene: TRBJ2-5